Many counts were recorded for the clone carrying this TCR beta chain. The entry originates in a study of T cells in Graves' hyperthyroidism and ophthalmopathy. Study details: The blood sample was taken at first diagnosis, before treatment began.

Thyroid ultrasound and orbital computed tomography, with clinical symptoms and serum thyroxine and TRAb, informed diagnoses. TCR beta CDR3 regions were amplified from RNA. First-round RT-PCR of the TCR CDR3 relied on the HTBI primer set. TCRdb re-called the multiplex PCR reads with MiXCR, one entry per CDR3 protein. The profile shows about 380,000 distinct CDR3 sequences, approximately 13% of them singletons. This clonotype originated in a woman aged 55-69 years with Graves' hyperthyroidism. Input material: blood.

In DNA form, the CDR3 reads TGTGCCAGCAGTAAACCGCTCTCCGAGCAGTACTTC. It specifies CASSKPLSEQYF. The chain employs TRBV2 and TRBJ2-7; D call uncertain. This CDR3 comprises 12 residues. CDR1 and CDR2 (germline): SNHLY, FYNNEI. V lost 5 bases and J lost 6, with 11 bases in between.